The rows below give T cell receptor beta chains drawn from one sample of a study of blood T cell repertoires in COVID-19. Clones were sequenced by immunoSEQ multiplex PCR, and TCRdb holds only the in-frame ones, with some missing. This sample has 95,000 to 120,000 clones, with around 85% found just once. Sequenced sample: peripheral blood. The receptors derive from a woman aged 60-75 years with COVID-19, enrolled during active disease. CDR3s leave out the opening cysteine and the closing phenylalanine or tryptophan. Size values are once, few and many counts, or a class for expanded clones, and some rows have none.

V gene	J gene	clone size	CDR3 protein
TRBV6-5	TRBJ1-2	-	ASRSGGTYT
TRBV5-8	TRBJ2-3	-	ASSLRGGLNTQY
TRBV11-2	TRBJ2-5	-	ASSQTTGQETQY
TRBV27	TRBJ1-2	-	ASSFGWAGSYGYT
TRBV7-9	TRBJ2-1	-	ASTQSAGLANEQF
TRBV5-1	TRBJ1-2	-	ASSLDMTNYGYT
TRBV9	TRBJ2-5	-	ASSESGVQETQY
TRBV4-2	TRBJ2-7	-	ASSLRDIQR
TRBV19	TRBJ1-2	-	ASSPRNSGGYT
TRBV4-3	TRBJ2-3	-	ASSQDAGVGATTTQY
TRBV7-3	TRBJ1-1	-	ASSHGDRSEAF
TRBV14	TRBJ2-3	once	ASSALTGSGTDTQY
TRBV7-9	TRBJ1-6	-	ASRSSGGYGSPLH
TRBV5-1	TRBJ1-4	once	ASSLNGGVGEKLF
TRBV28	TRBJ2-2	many	ASSLLGTSNTGELF
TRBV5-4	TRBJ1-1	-	ASSLDHRNTEAF
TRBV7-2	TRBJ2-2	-	ASSLRGGGANTGELF
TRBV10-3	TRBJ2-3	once	AISESLGGVGTDTQY
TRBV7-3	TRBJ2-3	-	ASSYGLAATDTQY
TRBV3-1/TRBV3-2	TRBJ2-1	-	ASSQGVGLAPEQF
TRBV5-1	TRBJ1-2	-	ASSLSGEDYGYT
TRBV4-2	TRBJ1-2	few	ASSLQAGGADYGYT
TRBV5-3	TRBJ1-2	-	ARSLYLGTAGYNYGYT
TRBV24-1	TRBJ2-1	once	ATSEVGQGYNEQF
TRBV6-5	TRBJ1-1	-	ASSYRRGHTEAF
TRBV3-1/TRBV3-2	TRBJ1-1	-	ASSQGDWNTEAF
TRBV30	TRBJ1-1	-	AWSVPRRVSDTEAF
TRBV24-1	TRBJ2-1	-	ATSEGTSGEQF